The 9 T cell receptor beta chains given below trace back to one sample, sequenced in a study of post-analysis software for immune sequencing data. Points from the study as a whole: About five TRBV segments, including TRBV5-6, TRBV5-1 and TRBV20-1, were more frequent in patients than controls.

TCR beta cDNA libraries included unique molecular identifiers. From the PCR reads, TCRdb called clonotypes with MiXCR, one entry per CDR3 protein. The table records 380,000 or so distinct CDR3 sequences, around 37% of them present only once. No antigen has been assigned to these receptors. The specimen sequenced was blood. The receptors here all came from a girl between 10 and 17 years old with multiple sclerosis.

Concerning this clonotype: One junction end does not reproduce the germline sequence, and a read error may be involved. The CDR3 coding sequence is TGTGCCACTAATAGCGGACCCCCCACAGGTACGCAGTATTTT. Translated: CATNSGPPTGTQYF. The chain has TRBV24-1 and TRBJ2-3; a possible D gene is TRBD2 (6 bases). CDR1 and CDR2 from the germline V gene are KGHDR and SFDVKD. This CDR3 has 14 amino acids.

V is TRBV7-9 and J is TRBJ2-7; no clear D. The ends were cut back, 5 bases at V and 0 bases at J, with 5 bases in the middle. CDR3 length equals 12 residues. Germline CDR1 reads SEHNR; CDR2 reads FQNEAQ (reference sequence). The CDR3 sequence is CASSHSSYEQYF. The CDR3 DNA follows: TGTGCCAGCAGCCACAGCTCCTACGAGCAGTACTTC.

V gene TRBV4-3 combines with J gene TRBJ1-1, with 7 bases aligning to TRBD1. The junction had 7 bases not matched to a gene; V was cut back by 3 bases and J by 3 bases. This CDR3 spans 15 amino acids. The germline V gene encodes CDR1 LGHNA and CDR2 YSLEER. CDR3 DNA sequence: TGCGCCAGCAGCCAGGACGGGACAGAGGACACTGAAGCTTTCTTT. Its translation: CASSQDGTEDTEAFF.

This clonotype was observed a handful of times. The chain links TRBV4-1 to TRBJ2-7; D remains unclear. Deletions cut 0 bases from V and 1 base from J, with 10 bases between. The germline V gene encodes CDR1 MGHRA and CDR2 YSYEKL. The CDR3 runs to 15 residues. CDR3 sequence: CASSQEVSLSYEQYF. The DNA for the CDR3 is TGCGCCAGCAGCCAAGAAGTTAGCCTATCCTACGAGCAGTACTTC.

This clonotype was picked up a small number of times. The chain uses TRBV20-1 and TRBJ2-1, with a weak D call TRBD1 (6 bases). Germline V gene data show CDR1 as DFQATT and CDR2 as SNEGSKA (reference sequence). Trimming removed 0 bases at V and 8 bases at J, with 17 bases between. The CDR3 is 15 amino acids. In DNA form, the CDR3 reads TGCAGTGCTAGAGATCTGGCAGGGGCCCCCCATGAGCAGTTCTTC. It yields the protein CSARDLAGAPHEQFF.

This clonotype appeared a few times. The chain uses TRBV2 and TRBJ1-1; D is uncertain. Per germline, CDR1 SNHLY and CDR2 FYNNEI. The CDR3 extends over 14 amino acids. The V gene lost 6 bases and the J gene lost 3 bases, with 14 bases spanning the gap. CDR3 nucleotides: TGTGCCAGCAGCTTCAAGCGCAAGGACACTGAAGCTTTCTTT. This gives the protein CASSFKRKDTEAFF.

The chain combines TRBV5-5 with TRBJ2-5; 8 bases are a match to TRBD1. CDR1 and CDR2 (germline): SGHKS, YYEKEE (reference sequence). V lost 3 bases and J lost 4; bases outside the gene matches: 8. CDR3 length equals 15 residues. The CDR3 loop is CASSSRQGWGETQYF. The CDR3, as DNA: TGTGCCAGCAGCTCAAGACAGGGGTGGGGAGAGACCCAGTACTTC. The full variable domain, in which reference TRBV5-5 and TRBJ2-5 provide the parts outside the CDR3, is DAGVTQSPTHLIKTRGQQVTLRCSPISGHKSVSWYQQVLGQGPQFIFQYYEKEERGRGNFPDRFSARQFPNYSSELNVNALLLGDSALYLCASSSRQGWGETQYFGPGTRLLVL.

The chain uses TRBV12-3 or TRBV12-4 and TRBJ1-1, with D possibly being TRBD1 (5 bases). The CDR3 is made up of 13 amino acids. Trimming pared 6 bases from V and 4 bases from J, leaving 12 bases between. The CDR3 region is CASRPGRPTEAFF. CDR3 nucleotide sequence: TGTGCCAGCAGACCGGGACGGCCCACTGAAGCTTTCTTT.

The gene calls are TRBV15 and TRBJ1-5; a possible D gene is TRBD1 (6 bases). Trimming removed 4 bases at V and 5 bases at J, with 15 bases between. This CDR3 comprises 15 residues. Looked up from germline, CDR1 is LNHNV and CDR2 is YYDKDF (reference sequence). CDR3 coding DNA: TGTGCCACCAGCAAACTACAGGGTAGGGATCAGCCCCAGCATTTT. Protein sequence: CATSKLQGRDQPQHF.